A single sample is the source of the 24 T cell receptor beta chains below, sequenced in a study of beta chain features in type 1 diabetes. Every bit of the isolated RNA underwent reverse transcription, so sequencing read expressed TCRB transcripts. Profiled with immunoSEQ multiplex PCR; TCRdb holds only in-frame clones, not every one. The sample consists of 450,000 or so clones, 9.5% to 12% of them appearing once. The sequenced sample was naive CD4+ T cells from blood. These TCRs come from a woman aged 18 to 35 in good health.

The chain carries TRBV15 and TRBJ2-7; 8 nucleotides align to TRBD2. V lost 3 bases and J lost 0; bases outside the gene matches: 4. CDR1 is LNHNV, CDR2 YYDKDF, per germline (reference sequence). CDR3 length: 15 amino acids. CDR3 loop: CATSSSGTVSYEQYF. CDR3 nucleotides: TGTGCCACCAGCAGTAGCGGGACGGTCTCCTACGAGCAGTACTTC.

There are a few counts of this clone. The chain is built from TRBV2 and TRBJ1-4, with D possibly matching TRBD1 (5 bases). The CDR3 is made up of 14 amino acids. Germline-derived CDR1 and CDR2 are SNHLY and FYNNEI. Trimming removed 6 bases from V and 8 bases from J, with 16 bases in between. The DNA of the CDR3 is TGTGCCAGCAGAGACACAACAGGTTCCGAAAAACTGTTTTTT. Encoded protein: CASRDTTGSEKLFF.

Concerning this clone: Different DNA sequences within this sample yield the same CDR3. This rearrangement joins TRBV29-1 to TRBJ1-2, with D possibly being TRBD1 (5 bases). The CDR3 runs 11 residues. V was clipped by 6 bases and J by 2 bases, with 7 bases between them. In germline, CDR1 is SQVTM, CDR2 ANQGSEA. In DNA, the CDR3 is TGCAGCGTGACAGAAAACTATGGCTACACCTTC. Its translation: CSVTENYGYTF.

This chain joins TRBV18 and TRBJ1-1; D remains ambiguous. V was trimmed by 2 bases and J by 7 bases, leaving 8 bases between them. Germline lookup yields CDR1 KGHSH and CDR2 LQKENI. The CDR3 consists of 12 residues. The CDR3 reads CASSPVPLEAFF. DNA for the CDR3: TGTGCCAGCTCACCAGTCCCGCTTGAAGCTTTCTTT.

This clone has just a few counts. The V and J genes are TRBV11-3 and TRBJ2-5, with a tentative D call TRBD1 (6 bases). The germline V gene encodes CDR1 SGHNT and CDR2 YENEEA. This CDR3 spans 16 amino acids. The V gene lost 5 bases and the J gene lost 1 base, with 17 bases spanning the gap. In nucleotides, the CDR3 is TGTGCCAGCAGCCGTCACAGGGTGAAGGTCCAAGAGACCCAGTACTTC. Translation gives CASSRHRVKVQETQYF.

This clone was counted a few times. V usage is TRBV7-9 and J usage is TRBJ2-5, with D tentatively TRBD2 (6 bases). V was pared by 11 bases and J by 3 bases, with 16 bases between. CDR3 length: 13 amino acids. Germline CDR1 is SEHNR and CDR2 is FQNEAQ (reference sequence). This CDR3 is CAGSYSGEETQYF. As DNA, the CDR3 is TGTGCCGGATCCTATAGCGGAGAAGAGACCCAGTACTTC. The full variable domain, with the rest looked up from reference TRBV7-9 and TRBJ2-5, is DTGVSQNPRHKITKRGQNVTFRCDPISEHNRLYWYRQTLGQGPEFLTYFQNEAQLEKSRLLSDRFSAERPKGSFSTLEIQRTEQGDSAMYLCAGSYSGEETQYFGPGTRLLVL.

The chain employs TRBV11-3 and TRBJ1-3; D remains unclear. Trimming cost V 5 bases and J 0 bases, with 8 bases left between them. The CDR3 has 14 residues. CDR1 is SGHNT and CDR2 is YENEEA in the germline V gene. CDR3 protein: CASSLGYSGNTIYF. The CDR3 region has the DNA TGTGCCAGCAGCCTAGGCTACTCTGGAAACACCATATATTTT.

This clone was observed a handful of times. The V call is TRBV2, the J call TRBJ2-7, with TRBD1 matching over 8 bases. The CDR3 is 13 residues long. The J segment lost 5 bases and the V segment lost 6 bases, leaving 6 bases of the junction unmatched. Germline-derived CDR1 and CDR2 are SNHLY and FYNNEI. The CDR3 DNA is TGTGCCAGCAGGGAGACAGGGGCCCACGAGCAGTACGTC. Translated, it gives CASRETGAHEQYV.

V gene TRBV5-1 combines with J gene TRBJ2-3; 7 nucleotides match TRBD2. Germline V gives CDR1 SGHRS, CDR2 YFSETQ. This CDR3 spans 14 amino acids. Trimming at V came to 2 bases and at J to 4 bases, leaving 4 bases not matched to a gene. As DNA, the CDR3 is TGCGCCAGCAGCTTCGATCGGGGGGCAGATACGCAGTATTTT. Its translation: CASSFDRGADTQYF.

This clone was found a few times. The chain is built from TRBV6-5 and TRBJ2-5; D remains unclear. This CDR3 comprises 13 residues. V lost 7 bases to trimming and J lost 0 bases, with 9 bases between them. CDR1 is MNHEY, CDR2 SVGAGI, per germline. The CDR3 coding sequence is TGTGCCAGCACACGGATGTACCAAGAGACCCAGTACTTC. As protein: CASTRMYQETQYF.

This clone has a count of ten or more. The CDR3 bases are TGTGCCAGCAGAAATACAGGGCCCGGTGTGGATACGCAGTATTTT. It is translated as CASRNTGPGVDTQYF. The V and J genes are TRBV21-1 and TRBJ2-3; TRBD1, the D gene given by the table, was not confirmed from the DNA. TRBV21-1 is an annotated pseudogene. CDR3 length: 15 amino acids.

J is TRBJ1-1 and V is TRBV7-9; possibly TRBD1 for D (5 bases). The CDR3 runs 14 residues. Germline V gene lookup returns CDR1 SEHNR and CDR2 FQNEAQ (reference sequence). V gave up 0 bases and J gave up 1 base, with 6 bases separating them. For the CDR3, the DNA is TGTGCCAGCAGCTTAGCGCAGGGGAACACTGAAGCTTTCTTT. Protein sequence: CASSLAQGNTEAFF.

The J gene is TRBJ2-7, the V gene TRBV6-1; 7 nucleotides agree with TRBD1. Germline assignment: CDR1 MNHNS and CDR2 SASEGT. The trim removed 5 bases at V and 4 bases at J, leaving 11 bases unmatched. This CDR3 has 15 amino acids. The CDR3 DNA sequence: TGTGCCAGCAGTCCACGCCCCGACAGGGATTACGAGCAGTACGTC. Translation gives CASSPRPDRDYEQYV.

The gene calls are TRBV5-1 and TRBJ1-6; 7 nucleotides line up with TRBD1. CDR1 is SGHRS, CDR2 YFSETQ, per germline. This CDR3 contains 13 residues. With 3 bases clipped from V and 14 bases from J, the junction kept 8 bases outside the gene matches. For the CDR3, the DNA is TGCGCCAGCAGCTGGGCCGGACAGGAGTCCCTCCACTTT. This gives the protein CASSWAGQESLHF. The whole variable domain, filled in from reference TRBV5-1 and TRBJ1-6, reads KAGVTQTPRYLIKTRGQQVTLSCSPISGHRSVSWYQQTPGQGLQFLFEYFSETQRNKGNFPGRFSGRQFSNSRSEMNVSTLELGDSALYLCASSWAGQESLHFGNGTRLTVT.

A few counts support this clone. The chain recombines TRBV18 with TRBJ1-1; D not certain. Trimming took off 0 bases at V and 1 base at J, with 12 bases between the two ends. The CDR3 has 16 amino acids. Germline V lookup: CDR1 KGHSH, CDR2 LQKENI. CDR3 DNA: TGTGCCAGCTCACCACCTGGTCTCCGTGAGAACACTGAAGCTTTCTTT. Encoded protein: CASSPPGLRENTEAFF.

CDR3 in DNA: TGTGCCAGCAGCTTGGGTCAGGCCCCGGGCCAGCCCCAGCATTTT. This codes for CASSLGQAPGQPQHF. V usage is TRBV7-6 and J usage is TRBJ1-5; no reliable D call. The germline V gene encodes CDR1 SGHVS and CDR2 FNYEAQ. CDR3 size: 15 residues. V was shortened by 3 bases and J by 7 bases, with 16 bases between the two germline ends. The full variable domain, completed using reference TRBV7-6 and TRBJ1-5, is GAGVSQSPRYKVTKRGQDVALRCDPISGHVSLYWYRQALGQGPEFLTYFNYEAQQDKSGLPNDRFSAERPEGSISTLTIQRTEQRDSAMYRCASSLGQAPGQPQHFGDGTRLSIL.

This clone was seen only a few times. This rearrangement joins TRBV9 to TRBJ1-1; possible D gene TRBD1, 6 bases. This CDR3 contains 14 residues. Trimming removed 6 bases at V and 3 bases at J, with 15 bases between. Per germline, CDR1 SGDLS and CDR2 YYNGEE. CDR3 sequence reads: CASTKRSGDTEAFF. CDR3 sequence (DNA): TGTGCCAGCACCAAACGATCAGGGGACACTGAAGCTTTCTTT.

Details on this clone: The identical CDR3 is also encoded by other nucleotide sequences in the sample. The chain combines TRBV29-1 with TRBJ2-2; tentatively, D is TRBD1 or TRBD2 (6 bases each). Trimming removed 4 bases from V and 4 bases from J, with 19 bases in between. In germline, CDR1 is SQVTM, CDR2 ANQGSEA. The CDR3 is 16 amino acids. The DNA of the CDR3 is TGCAGCGTTGCCGGGCGGGAACAGGGTACCACCGGGGAGCTGTTTTTT. Amino acid sequence: CSVAGREQGTTGELFF.

This clone was picked up a small number of times. This sequence joins TRBV12-5 and TRBJ1-1; TRBD1 might be the D (6 bases). The V and J ends lost 6 bases and 5 bases respectively, with 16 bases between them. This CDR3 is 14 amino acids long. Germline V gives CDR1 LGHNT, CDR2 FRNRAP. The CDR3 DNA reads TGTGCTAGTGGCCCAGGGCAGGGGTGGACTGAAGCTTTCTTT. Protein product: CASGPGQGWTEAFF.

The chain couples TRBV4-1 to TRBJ2-1; 14 positions agree with TRBD2. This CDR3 has 16 amino acids. Germline loops: CDR1 MGHRA, CDR2 YSYEKL. V gave up 4 bases and J gave up 4 bases; unmatched junction bases: 3. The CDR3 sequence is CASSPGTSGGYNEQFF. CDR3 DNA: TGCGCCAGCAGCCCCGGGACTAGCGGGGGATACAATGAGCAGTTCTTC.

This clone was found a few times. The chain couples TRBV2 to TRBJ1-5; D unclear. Germline CDR1 is SNHLY and CDR2 is FYNNEI. CDR3 length: 13 amino acids. The V gene lost 8 bases and the J gene lost 7 bases, with 15 bases spanning the gap. The CDR3 nucleotides read TGTGCCAGCTGTACGAGGGTATCACAGCCCCAGCATTTT. Translation: CASCTRVSQPQHF.

This clone was detected a few times. The chain couples TRBV30 to TRBJ1-1, with D perhaps TRBD1 (6 bases). This CDR3 is built from 14 residues. The germline CDR1 and CDR2 sequences are GTSNPN and SVGIG (reference sequence). V was pared by 2 bases and J by 4 bases, with 14 bases between. CDR3 sequence (DNA): TGTGCCTGGAGTATGGGGGGCTTAGGCACTGAAGCTTTCTTT. This gives the protein CAWSMGGLGTEAFF.

This clone was detected a few times. The gene calls are TRBV5-6 and TRBJ2-4; D may be TRBD1 (5 bases). This CDR3 comprises 16 residues. Trimming took 2 bases from V and 0 from J, leaving 12 bases between them. Germline V gene data show CDR1 as SGHDT and CDR2 as YYEEEE. CDR3 in amino acids: CASSFRQILAKNIQYF. CDR3 nucleotides: TGTGCCAGCAGCTTCCGACAGATACTAGCCAAAAACATTCAGTACTTC.

This clone was seen a few times. J is TRBJ2-1 and V is TRBV4-2; the match to TRBD2 covers 10 bases. The trim removed 0 bases at V and 3 bases at J, leaving 2 bases unmatched. The V gene's germline CDR1 is LGHNA and CDR2 YNFKEQ. CDR3 length: 16 residues. CDR3 residues: CASSQELAGDYNEQFF. As DNA, the CDR3 is TGTGCCAGCAGCCAAGAGCTAGCGGGAGACTACAATGAGCAGTTCTTC.